A single T cell receptor beta chain is shown here with its context. This entry is derived from a study of T-cell memory formation after mild COVID-19. Each CDR3 protein gets one entry after TCRdb re-called the 5' RACE reads with MiXCR. Of hundreds of thousands of distinct CDR3 sequences listed, 15% to 20% are singletons. Sequenced sample: PBMCs or a T cell subset sorted from them (not recorded which). This TCR came from an adult woman who had mild COVID-19 (a few samples of this study predate the infection). Cell type and time point are not known.

DNA for the CDR3: TGTGCCAGTAGTATCCAGGGTAACACCTACAATGAGCAGTTCTTC. Translation: CASSIQGNTYNEQFF. V gene TRBV19 combines with J gene TRBJ2-1; the D gene is possibly TRBD1 (5 bases). The CDR3 is 15 residues long. V was cut by 3 bases and J by 2 bases, with 11 bases left in between. The germline CDR1 and CDR2 sequences are LNHDA and SQIVND (reference sequence).